This TCR beta chain was identified during a study of control samples from healthy donors and cancer patients. The method was immunoSEQ multiplex PCR; TCRdb's version includes in-frame clones alone and lacks a portion of them. The sample consists of about 160,000 clones, around 94% of them appearing once. Germline V gives CDR1 SQVTM, CDR2 ANQGSEA. This CDR3 has 14 residues. V was trimmed by 4 bases and J by 10 bases, leaving 17 bases between them. This sequence was found in a man between 60 and 70 years old with colorectal cancer. V is TRBV29-1 and J is TRBJ1-6, with D perhaps matching TRBD1 (6 bases). The sequencing input was PBMCs. CDR3 nucleotides: TGCAGCGTTGCTGAGGGACAATCGGGCTCACCCCTCCACTTT. Its protein product is CSVAEGQSGSPLHF.